The table lists the clone carrying this T cell receptor (beta chain) with many counts. This sample is part of a study of patients and donors after allogeneic stem cell transplantation. TCRdb processed the RT-PCR reads anew with MiXCR; each CDR3 protein has one entry. The data show 87,000 or so distinct CDR3 sequences, with 5% seen just once and 2.6% held by the top ten. Germline-derived CDR1 and CDR2 are SQVTM and ANQGSEA. There are 12 residues in the CDR3. After removal of 4 bases from V and 7 bases from J, the junction contained 4 bases not matched to a gene. This chain connects TRBV29-1 to TRBJ1-2, with TRBD1 matching over 9 bases. Material for sequencing was blood, either unsorted or a sorted T cell fraction (not recorded which). The sequence derives from a human donor who was either an allogeneic HSCT recipient or a stem cell or donor lymphocyte infusion donor (not recorded which). It is not recorded whose cells these are; they may come from a transplant donor. The CDR3 DNA is TGCAGCGTTGGCCGGGACAGGGCTGGCTACACCTTC. Residues: CSVGRDRAGYTF.